The TCR beta chain described here comes from a study of prognosis after radiotherapy for stage I lung cancer. The sample holds many counts of this clonotype. CDR3 of TCR beta was amplified from genomic DNA via a two-round multiplex PCR. The authors ran first-round PCR with primers specific to each TRBV and TRBJ gene. TCRdb re-called the multiplex PCR reads with MiXCR, one entry per CDR3 protein. The sample has about 31,000 distinct CDR3 sequences; about 29% are singletons. Germline lookup yields CDR1 SNHLY and CDR2 FYNNEI. With 4 bases clipped from V and 1 base from J, the junction kept 6 bases outside the gene matches. There are 16 residues in the CDR3.

The rearrangement links TRBV2 to TRBJ1-3; 8 bases align to TRBD1. Sample: PBMCs, taken before or after stereotactic body radiation therapy (not recorded which). The receptor was derived from a donor of 50 years or more with non-small cell lung cancer. CDR3 nucleotides: TGTGCCAGCAGTGGGCGACAGGGGTATTCTGGAAACACCATATATTTT. Its protein product is CASSGRQGYSGNTIYF.